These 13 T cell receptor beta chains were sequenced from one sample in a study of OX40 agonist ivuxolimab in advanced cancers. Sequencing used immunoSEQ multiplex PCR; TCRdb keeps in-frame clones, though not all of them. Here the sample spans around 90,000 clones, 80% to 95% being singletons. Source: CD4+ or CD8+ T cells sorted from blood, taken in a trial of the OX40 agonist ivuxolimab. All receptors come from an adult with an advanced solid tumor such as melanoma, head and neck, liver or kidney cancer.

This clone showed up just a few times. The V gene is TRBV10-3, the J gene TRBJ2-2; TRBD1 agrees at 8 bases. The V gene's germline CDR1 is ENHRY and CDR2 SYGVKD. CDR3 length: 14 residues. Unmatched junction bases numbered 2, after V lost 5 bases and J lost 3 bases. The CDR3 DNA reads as TGTGCCATCAGTCAGACAGGGGACACCGGGGAGCTGTTTTTT. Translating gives CAISQTGDTGELFF.

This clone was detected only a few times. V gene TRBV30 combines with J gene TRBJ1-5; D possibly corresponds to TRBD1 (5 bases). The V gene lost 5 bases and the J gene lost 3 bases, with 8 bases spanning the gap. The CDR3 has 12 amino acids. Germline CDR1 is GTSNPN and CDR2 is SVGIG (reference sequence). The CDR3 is CAWGHTNQPQHF. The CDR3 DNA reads TGTGCCTGGGGACATACCAATCAGCCCCAGCATTTT.

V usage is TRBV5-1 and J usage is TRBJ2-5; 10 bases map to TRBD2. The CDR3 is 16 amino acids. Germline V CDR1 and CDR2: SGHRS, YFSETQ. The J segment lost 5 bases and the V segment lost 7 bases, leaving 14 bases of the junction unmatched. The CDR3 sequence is CASEGGASGSYETQYF. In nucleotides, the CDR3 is TGCGCCAGCGAGGGAGGGGCTAGCGGGAGCTACGAGACCCAGTACTTC. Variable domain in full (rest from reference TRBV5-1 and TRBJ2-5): KAGVTQTPRYLIKTRGQQVTLSCSPISGHRSVSWYQQTPGQGLQFLFEYFSETQRNKGNFPGRFSGRQFSNSRSEMNVSTLELGDSALYLCASEGGASGSYETQYFGPGTRLLVL.

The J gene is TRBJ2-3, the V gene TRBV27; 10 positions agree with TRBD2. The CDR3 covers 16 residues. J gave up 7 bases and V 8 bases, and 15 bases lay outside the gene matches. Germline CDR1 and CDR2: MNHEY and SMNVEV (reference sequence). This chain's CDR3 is CASSLRSSSGRNTQYF. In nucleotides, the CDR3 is TGTGCCAGCTCTTTAAGGTCGTCTAGCGGGAGAAATACGCAGTATTTT.

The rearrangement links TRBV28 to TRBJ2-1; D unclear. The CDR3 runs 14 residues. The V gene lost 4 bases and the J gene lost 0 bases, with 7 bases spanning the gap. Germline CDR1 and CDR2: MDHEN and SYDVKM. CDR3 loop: CASSSDPSYNEQFF. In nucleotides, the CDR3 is TGTGCCAGCAGTTCGGATCCCTCCTACAATGAGCAGTTCTTC.

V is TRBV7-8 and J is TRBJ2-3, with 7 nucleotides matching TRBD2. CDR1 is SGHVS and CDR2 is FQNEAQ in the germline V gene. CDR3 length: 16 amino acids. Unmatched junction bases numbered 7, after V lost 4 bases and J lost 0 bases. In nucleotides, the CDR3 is TGTGCCAGCAGCTCACTTCCTAGCGGAAGCACAGATACGCAGTATTTT. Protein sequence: CASSSLPSGSTDTQYF. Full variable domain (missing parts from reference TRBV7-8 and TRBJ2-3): GAGVSQSPRYKVAKRGQDVALRCDPISGHVSLFWYQQALGQGPEFLTYFQNEAQLDKSGLPSDRFFAERPEGSVSTLKIQRTQQEDSAVYLCASSSLPSGSTDTQYFGPGTRLTVL.

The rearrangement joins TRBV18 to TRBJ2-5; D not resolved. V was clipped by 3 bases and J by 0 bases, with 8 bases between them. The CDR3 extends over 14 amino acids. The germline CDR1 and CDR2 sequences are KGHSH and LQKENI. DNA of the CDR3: TGTGCCAGCTCACCCGCCGGCCACCAAGAGACCCAGTACTTC. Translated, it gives CASSPAGHQETQYF.

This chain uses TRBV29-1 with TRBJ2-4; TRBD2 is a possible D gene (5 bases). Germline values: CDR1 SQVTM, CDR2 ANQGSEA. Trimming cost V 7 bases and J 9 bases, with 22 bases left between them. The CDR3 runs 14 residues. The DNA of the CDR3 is TGCAGCGCCAAACTAGAACAGAAGGATGGCATTCAGTACTTC. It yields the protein CSAKLEQKDGIQYF.

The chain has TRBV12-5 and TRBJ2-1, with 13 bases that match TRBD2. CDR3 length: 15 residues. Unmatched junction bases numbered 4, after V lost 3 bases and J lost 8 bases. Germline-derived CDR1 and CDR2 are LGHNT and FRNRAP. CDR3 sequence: CASGFGLAGVDEQFF. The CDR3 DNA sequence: TGTGCTAGTGGTTTTGGACTAGCGGGAGTGGATGAGCAGTTCTTC.

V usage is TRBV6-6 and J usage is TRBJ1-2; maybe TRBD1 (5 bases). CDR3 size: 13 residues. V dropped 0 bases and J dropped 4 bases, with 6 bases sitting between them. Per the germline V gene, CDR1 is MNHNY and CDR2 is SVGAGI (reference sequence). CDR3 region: CASSYSGGYGYTF. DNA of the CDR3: TGTGCCAGCAGTTACTCCGGGGGCTATGGCTACACCTTC.

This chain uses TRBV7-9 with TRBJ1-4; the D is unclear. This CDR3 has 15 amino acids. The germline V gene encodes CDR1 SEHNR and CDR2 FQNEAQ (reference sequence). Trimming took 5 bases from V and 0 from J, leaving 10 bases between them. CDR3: CASSLDGTTNEKLFF. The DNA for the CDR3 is TGTGCCAGCAGCCTCGACGGCACAACTAATGAAAAACTGTTTTTT.

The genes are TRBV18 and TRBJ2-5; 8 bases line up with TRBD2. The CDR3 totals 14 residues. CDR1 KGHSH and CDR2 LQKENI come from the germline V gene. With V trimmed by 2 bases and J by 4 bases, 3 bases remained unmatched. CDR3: CASSPSSGRETQYF. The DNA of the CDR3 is TGTGCCAGCTCACCATCGAGCGGGAGAGAGACCCAGTACTTC.

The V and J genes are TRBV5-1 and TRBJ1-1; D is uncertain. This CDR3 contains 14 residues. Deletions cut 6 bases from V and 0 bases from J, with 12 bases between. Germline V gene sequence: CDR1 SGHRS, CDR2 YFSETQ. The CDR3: CASTADTMNTEAFF. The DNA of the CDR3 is TGCGCCAGCACGGCAGATACAATGAACACTGAAGCTTTCTTT.